Below, one T cell receptor beta chain is given with its context. Its antigen is undetermined. The data are from a study of vaccination and CD4 T cells after COVID-19. The wider study: Mild disease affected under ten convalescent patients and severe disease one, all SARS-CoV-2 positive by nasal swab PCR. Median draw time for post-COVID samples was about 100 days post-diagnosis (range 35 to 161). The study's findings and limits: Vaccine-specific clones numbering 304 of 307 showed spike mono-reactivity in convalescent patients. Reactive clone data from convalescent patients indicated a median of approximately 86% appearing only post-vaccination.

The germline V and J ends were trimmed by 0 bases and 8 bases, with 17 bases remaining between them. The CDR3 length is 15 residues. CDR1 is DFQATT and CDR2 is SNEGSKA in the germline V gene (reference sequence). The treatment here: approximately 10-day PBMC culture with coronavirus spike peptide pools or control peptides (ViraFEST assay). Cultured CD4+ T cell DNA was sequenced using the Oncomine TCR Beta short-read assay. TCRdb processed the PCR reads anew with MiXCR; each CDR3 protein has one entry. The repertoire holds under 20,000 distinct CDR3 sequences, with 54% as singletons. The receptor comes from a human donor who had recovered from COVID-19. The chain is built from TRBV20-1 and TRBJ2-1; possibly TRBD2 for D (6 bases). Sequencing used CD4+ T cells from blood, cultured in vitro. The CDR3 region has the DNA TGCAGTGCTAGAGAGGCAGGAGGGCCCGGAGATGAGCAGTTCTTC. It is translated as CSAREAGGPGDEQFF.